A selection of T cell receptor beta chains follows, all from one sample in a study of blood T cell repertoires in COVID-19. Only in-frame clones appear in the TCRdb table, and some are missing; sequencing was by immunoSEQ multiplex PCR. The sample lists about 140,000 clones, approximately 85% seen once, with around 2.9% in the top ten. Specimen: peripheral blood. The receptor source for this set is a man aged 45-65 years with acute or convalescent COVID-19. The CDR3 runs from the conserved cysteine through the conserved F or W. The D gene is left open where the match is weak. Clone size, where shown, is once, few, many, or a class for clones that have expanded.

14	NA	TRBV10-2	NA	TRBJ2-7	CASRPGLLPYEQYF	TGCGCCAGCCGCCCGGGACTGCTGCCGTACGAGCAGTACTTC
16	TRBD1	TRBV10-2	NA	TRBJ1-1	CASRDRGAYPNTEAFF	TGCGCCAGCAGGGACAGGGGGGCCTACCCGAACACTGAAGCTTTCTTT
21	TRBD2	TRBV28	NA	TRBJ2-1	CASSLRVTGTSGISSYNEQFF	TGTGCCAGCAGTTTGAGGGTTACCGGGACTAGCGGGATCAGCTCCTACAATGAGCAGTTCTTC
13	TRBD1	TRBV10-3	few	TRBJ1-5	CATTRDSNQPQHF	TGTGCCACCACCCGGGACAGTAATCAGCCCCAGCATTTT
11	NA	TRBV6-1	NA	TRBJ1-2	CASSPDYGYTF	TGTGCCAGCAGCCCTGACTATGGCTACACCTTC
16	NA	TRBV5-3	NA	TRBJ1-6	CARSLQGSSYNSPLHF	TGTGCCAGAAGCTTGCAGGGAAGCTCCTATAATTCACCCCTCCACTTT
12	TRBD2	TRBV5-5	NA	TRBJ2-7	CASSSLGGEQYF	TGTGCCAGCAGCTCTCTCGGGGGGGAGCAGTACTTC
13	NA	TRBV7-3	NA	TRBJ2-3	CASGGDSEDTQYF	TGTGCCAGCGGAGGGGACTCCGAAGATACGCAGTATTTT
13	NA	TRBV3-1/TRBV3-2	NA	TRBJ2-1	CASARDLYNEQFF	TGTGCCAGCGCCCGGGACTTGTACAATGAGCAGTTCTTC
16	TRBD1	TRBV6-6	NA	TRBJ1-4	CASSYSGQGRNEKLFF	TGTGCCAGCAGTTACTCGGGACAGGGGCGTAATGAAAAACTGTTTTTT
13	TRBD1	TRBV12-5	NA	TRBJ1-1	CASGLGQGAEAFF	TGTGCTAGTGGCCTGGGACAGGGGGCTGAAGCTTTCTTT
12	NA	TRBV9	NA	TRBJ1-1	CASGEGRTEAFF	TGTGCCAGCGGCGAGGGGCGCACTGAAGCTTTCTTT
17	NA	TRBV28	NA	TRBJ2-2	CASSYAYRSANTGELFF	TGTGCCAGCAGTTATGCGTACAGGTCAGCGAACACCGGGGAGCTGTTTTTT
12	NA	TRBV2	once	TRBJ2-7	CASRYRVHEQYF	TGTGCCAGCAGATACAGGGTCCACGAGCAGTACTTC
15	TRBD2	TRBV4-1	NA	TRBJ2-1	CASSRGTSGYNEQFF	TGCGCCAGCAGCCGGGGGACTAGCGGGTACAATGAGCAGTTCTTC
14	NA	TRBV11-2	NA	TRBJ1-2	CASSPRPDPYGYTF	TGTGCCAGCAGCCCCAGGCCAGACCCTTATGGCTACACCTTC
14	NA	TRBV7-9	NA	TRBJ1-5	CASSPGGLNQPQHF	TGTGCCAGCAGCCCCGGGGGACTAAATCAGCCCCAGCATTTT
13	TRBD1	TRBV19	NA	TRBJ2-7	CASSMGQLYEQYF	TGTGCCAGTAGTATGGGACAGCTCTACGAGCAGTACTTC
14	TRBD1	TRBV2	NA	TRBJ2-7	CASTPAYRGQEQYF	TGTGCCAGCACCCCAGCATACAGGGGGCAGGAGCAGTACTTC
15	NA	TRBV5-1	NA	TRBJ1-5	CASGPGRKIDQPQHF	TGCGCCAGCGGCCCAGGGCGGAAGATCGATCAGCCCCAGCATTTT
12	NA	TRBV24-1	NA	TRBJ1-4	CATSDRGEKLFF	TGTGCCACCAGTGATCGCGGAGAAAAACTGTTTTTT
15	TRBD1	TRBV6-6	NA	TRBJ1-1	CASTNVGGPGTEAFF	TGTGCCAGCACAAACGTAGGGGGCCCGGGAACTGAAGCTTTCTTT
14	TRBD2	TRBV6-5	NA	TRBJ2-3	CASRSGGGPDTQYF	TGTGCCAGCAGGAGCGGGGGGGGGCCAGATACGCAGTATTTT
13	TRBD2	TRBV2	NA	TRBJ2-5	CAREGLARETQYF	TGTGCCAGAGAGGGACTAGCGAGAGAGACCCAGTACTTC
15	NA	TRBV7-3	NA	TRBJ1-1	CASSASPRMNTEAFF	TGTGCCAGCAGCGCGAGCCCGAGAATGAACACTGAAGCTTTCTTT
14	TRBD1	TRBV6-6	NA	TRBJ1-4	CASSYRQGNEKLFF	TGTGCCAGCAGTTACCGACAGGGGAATGAAAAACTGTTTTTT
16	NA	TRBV18	NA	TRBJ2-2	CASSRTEGQITGELFF	TGTGCCAGCTCACGCACGGAAGGACAGATCACCGGGGAGCTGTTTTTT
15	NA	TRBV7-6	few	TRBJ1-6	CASSLIQGIGSPLHF	TGTGCCAGCAGCCTGATTCAGGGTATCGGTTCACCCCTCCACTTT
15	TRBD1	TRBV10-3	NA	TRBJ2-6	CATGQEASGANVLTF	TGTGCCACGGGACAGGAGGCCTCTGGGGCCAACGTCCTGACTTTC
13	TRBD1	TRBV7-2	NA	TRBJ1-6	CASSARQGIGLHF	TGTGCCAGCAGCGCGCGACAGGGAATAGGCCTCCACTTT
16	NA	TRBV18	NA	TRBJ2-3	CASSPGAHPITDTQYF	TGTGCCAGCTCACCGGGGGCACACCCAATCACAGATACGCAGTATTTT
14	NA	TRBV6-5	NA	TRBJ2-7	CASSYSPGIYEQYF	TGTGCCAGCAGTTACTCCCCCGGGATCTACGAGCAGTACTTC
16	TRBD1	TRBV2	NA	TRBJ1-6	CASSAYGQAANSPLHF	TGTGCCAGCAGTGCCTATGGACAGGCGGCAAATTCACCCCTCCACTTT
13	NA	TRBV2	NA	TRBJ2-7	CASSGELLREQYF	TGTGCCAGCAGTGGGGAGCTCCTAAGGGAGCAGTACTTC
15	TRBD1	TRBV3-1/TRBV3-2	NA	TRBJ2-4	CASSPRDRAKNIQYF	TGTGCCAGCAGCCCCCGGGACAGGGCCAAAAACATTCAGTACTTC
11	NA	TRBV9	NA	TRBJ2-7	CASGQNYEQYF	TGTGCCAGCGGGCAGAACTACGAGCAGTACTTC
17	TRBD1	TRBV18	NA	TRBJ1-3	CASSPPDRLFSGNTIYF	TGTGCCAGCTCACCACCGGACAGGCTTTTCTCTGGAAACACCATATATTTT
15	TRBD1	TRBV27	NA	TRBJ1-5	CASSLFPGGNQPQHF	TGTGCCAGCAGTTTATTCCCAGGGGGTAATCAGCCCCAGCATTTT
15	NA	TRBV5-1	NA	TRBJ1-4	CASSLIGDANEKLFF	TGCGCCAGCAGCTTAATAGGGGATGCTAATGAAAAACTGTTTTTT
13	NA	TRBV4-1	once	TRBJ1-1	CASSDRVHTEAFF	TGCGCCAGCAGCGATCGGGTACACACTGAAGCTTTCTTT
14	NA	TRBV5-4	NA	TRBJ1-3	CASSLAGRGNTIYF	TGTGCCAGCAGCTTGGCGGGGAGGGGAAACACCATATATTTT
14	TRBD2	TRBV6-4	NA	TRBJ2-3	CASSLGGGSDTQYF	TGTGCCAGCAGCTTGGGCGGGGGTAGCGATACGCAGTATTTT
14	NA	TRBV18	NA	TRBJ1-5	CASSPFEGDQPQHF	TGTGCCAGCTCACCGTTTGAAGGGGATCAGCCCCAGCATTTT
15	NA	TRBV9	NA	TRBJ2-2	CASSVVPAGSGELFF	TGTGCCAGCAGCGTAGTCCCGGCAGGGTCCGGGGAGCTGTTTTTT
13	NA	TRBV2	NA	TRBJ2-2	CASRVTSEGELFF	TGTGCCAGCAGGGTAACCTCGGAGGGGGAGCTGTTTTTT
13	NA	TRBV25-1	NA	TRBJ1-6	CASSGGSDSPLHF	TGTGCCAGCAGCGGGGGATCGGATTCACCCCTCCACTTT
15	TRBD1	TRBV7-2	NA	TRBJ1-2	CASSLGQGRNYGYTF	TGTGCCAGCAGCTTAGGACAGGGGCGGAACTATGGCTACACCTTC
14	NA	TRBV25-1	NA	TRBJ2-2	CASSSPGYTGELFF	TGTGCCAGCAGTTCGCCAGGGTACACCGGGGAGCTGTTTTTT
16	NA	TRBV27	NA	TRBJ1-5	CASSSNRGEGNQPQHF	TGTGCCAGCAGTTCCAACCGTGGGGAGGGCAATCAGCCCCAGCATTTT
17	TRBD1	TRBV4-1	NA	TRBJ1-5	CASSQDRGQGLYQPQHF	TGCGCCAGCAGCCAAGATAGGGGGCAGGGTTTATATCAGCCCCAGCATTTT
15	TRBD1	TRBV9	NA	TRBJ1-4	CASSVGGGTGEKLFF	TGTGCCAGCAGCGTAGGAGGGGGCACTGGTGAAAAACTGTTTTTT